The sequence of this T cell receptor (beta chain) was determined in a study of shared clonotypes between healthy human individuals. In the study overall: A donor's plate count was three for CD4 naive and three for CD4 memory; CD8 naive had two and CD8 memory one.

Only in-frame clones appear in the TCRdb table, and some are missing; sequencing was by immunoSEQ multiplex PCR. The table shows about 1 million clones, with about 75% occurring only once. The sample was memory CD4+ T cells sorted from blood. As to subset: CD45RA-negative fraction. This receptor was taken from a man younger than 35 in good health.

CDR3 bases: TGTGCCAGCGCTAGCGGGAGCTCCTACGAGCAGTACTTC. This sequence encodes CASASGSSYEQYF. The V call is TRBV10-3, the J call TRBJ2-7, with TRBD2 matching 10 bases. In germline, CDR1 is ENHRY, CDR2 SYGVKD. Losses at the gene ends were 10 bases for V and 0 bases for J; bases not matched to a gene: 3. This CDR3 comprises 13 residues.